These T cell receptor beta chains were read from a single sample in a study of cytomegalovirus exposure and HLA in healthy donors. Some clones are missing from TCRdb's copy, which holds only in-frame ones; the method was immunoSEQ multiplex PCR. Here the sample spans roughly 130,000 clones, 88% being singletons. Sample: PBMCs. The receptors come from a man aged 30-40 years in good health and CMV-seronegative. The CDR3 runs from the conserved cysteine through the conserved F or W. The D gene is left open where the match is weak. Clone size is shown for a subset of rows, as once, few, many or a class of expanded clone.

D	size	J	length	V	DNA	CDR3
NA	NA	TRBJ2-3	15	TRBV19	TGTGCCAGTAGCATTACAGAGTCTAGCACAGATACGCAGTATTTT	CASSITESSTDTQYF
NA	NA	TRBJ1-3	16	TRBV7-2	TGTGCCAGCAGCCTTGGTGGGGGCGCAGGTGGAAACACCATATATTTT	CASSLGGGAGGNTIYF
NA	NA	TRBJ1-1	15	TRBV11-3	TGTGCCAGCAGCTTAGACGGACACGTGAACACTGAAGCTTTCTTT	CASSLDGHVNTEAFF
NA	few	TRBJ2-2	14	TRBV18	TGTGCCAGCTCACCAAACTTGAACACCGGGGAGCTGTTTTTT	CASSPNLNTGELFF
NA	NA	TRBJ1-3	16	TRBV9	TGTGCCAGCAGCGTAGGGGAGTTCAGCTCTGGAAACACCATATATTTT	CASSVGEFSSGNTIYF
TRBD1	NA	TRBJ2-1	17	TRBV5-6	TGTGCCAGCAGCTCTAGTCCCGGGACAGGGGCCTACAATGAGCAGTTCTTC	CASSSSPGTGAYNEQFF
NA	NA	TRBJ2-3	13	TRBV7-2	TGTGCCAGCAGCTGGGGGCAGGGTCTTGTCCCGTATTTT	CASSWGQGLVPYF
TRBD1	NA	TRBJ2-1	15	TRBV5-1	TGCGCCAGCAGCATAGGGACAGGCAGTTACAATGAGCAGTTCTTC	CASSIGTGSYNEQFF
TRBD1	once	TRBJ1-1	16	TRBV28	TGTGCCAGCAGTGCCGGGTACGGGGACAGGGGGGATGGAGCTTTCTTT	CASSAGYGDRGDGAFF
NA	NA	TRBJ2-7	15	TRBV18	TGTGCCAGCTCACCTTTAGCAGGGGCTTACTACGAGCAGTACTTC	CASSPLAGAYYEQYF
NA	NA	TRBJ2-7	15	TRBV4-3	TGCGCCAGCAGCCAAGGCAGGGCGGGGACCTACGAGCAGTACTTC	CASSQGRAGTYEQYF
NA	NA	TRBJ1-3	16	TRBV5-1	TGCGCCAGCAGCTTGGGTCTAGCGGCAGCTGGAAACACCATATATTTT	CASSLGLAAAGNTIYF
NA	few	TRBJ2-1	12	TRBV5-4	TGTGCCAGCAGCGGCGACAGCAATGAGCAGTTCTTC	CASSGDSNEQFF
NA	NA	TRBJ1-4	13	TRBV23-1	TGCGCCAGCACGATTCAGAAGTTTGAAAAACTGTTTTTT	CASTIQKFEKLFF
NA	NA	TRBJ2-5	14	TRBV25-1	TGTGCCAGCAGTGAGGGGGGTGTGTTAGAGACCCAGTACTTC	CASSEGGVLETQYF
TRBD1	NA	TRBJ1-5	16	TRBV10-3	TGTGCCATCAGTGACGGACAGGGCAGTAGCAATCAGCCCCAGCATTTT	CAISDGQGSSNQPQHF
TRBD1	NA	TRBJ2-1	15	TRBV9	TGTGCCAGCACCCAGGGGGCGTCGACCTACAATGAGCAGTTCTTC	CASTQGASTYNEQFF
TRBD1	once	TRBJ1-2	14	TRBV7-6	TGTGCCAGCAGCTCGGCCGGGACAGGCTATGGCTACACCTTC	CASSSAGTGYGYTF
NA	NA	TRBJ1-2	14	TRBV6-5	TGTGCCAGCAATCGAAGGGGGGGCATCTATGGCTACACCTTC	CASNRRGGIYGYTF
TRBD1	NA	TRBJ1-2	14	TRBV2	TGTGCCAGCAGTGGACGGACAGGGGCACATGGCTACACCTTC	CASSGRTGAHGYTF
NA	once	TRBJ2-2	13	TRBV4-1	TGCGCCAGCAGCCAAACTAACACCGGGGAGCTGTTTTTT	CASSQTNTGELFF
TRBD2	NA	TRBJ2-7	14	TRBV6-5	TGTGCCAGCAGATTAGCGGGAGGGCCGGTCGAGCAGTACTTC	CASRLAGGPVEQYF
TRBD1	NA	TRBJ1-5	16	TRBV5-5	TGTGCCAGCAGCCTAGGACAGGGCCCGATAAATCAGCCCCAGCATTTT	CASSLGQGPINQPQHF
TRBD1	NA	TRBJ2-2	15	TRBV19	TGTGCCAGTAGTGGAAGGGACAGCCCAACCGGGGAGCTGTTTTTT	CASSGRDSPTGELFF
TRBD1	NA	TRBJ1-5	14	TRBV27	TGTGCCAGCAGTTTGCAGGGGGGAGGTCAGCCCCAGCATTTT	CASSLQGGGQPQHF
NA	NA	TRBJ2-7	12	TRBV11-2	TGTGCCAGCAGCCAAAGGAGTTACGAGCAGTACTTC	CASSQRSYEQYF
NA	NA	TRBJ1-3	15	TRBV11-2	TGTGCCAGCAGCTTAGCTTTCGGCTCTGGAAACACCATATATTTT	CASSLAFGSGNTIYF
TRBD2	NA	TRBJ2-3	17	TRBV11-2	TGTGCCAGCAGCGTAAAACAAGGGACTAGCGTTAGAGATACGCAGTATTTT	CASSVKQGTSVRDTQYF
NA	NA	TRBJ1-2	13	TRBV6-5	TGTGCCAGCAGTTACCAGGGAAACTATGGCTACACCTTC	CASSYQGNYGYTF
NA	NA	TRBJ1-2	15	TRBV15	TGTGCCACCAGCAGAGATTTGAGGTCCGCGGAGGGCTACACCTTC	CATSRDLRSAEGYTF
NA	NA	TRBJ1-4	15	TRBV19	TGTGCCAGTAGTATTAGGGCCAGGGAAGGTGAAAAACTGTTTTTT	CASSIRAREGEKLFF
TRBD2	NA	TRBJ2-2	15	TRBV15	TGTGCCACCACCGCGACGGGGAGGGCCGACGGGGAGCTGTTTTTT	CATTATGRADGELFF
TRBD1	NA	TRBJ2-7	15	TRBV5-4	TGTGCCAGCAGCTTGGTCCCGGGACAGGGCGACGAGCAGTACTTC	CASSLVPGQGDEQYF
NA	NA	TRBJ2-7	13	TRBV18	TGTGCCAGCTCACCCCCCAGCTCCTACGAGCAGTACTTC	CASSPPSSYEQYF
TRBD1	NA	TRBJ1-1	13	TRBV6-5	TGTGCCAGCAGACCCGGACAGGGCACTGAAGCTTTCTTT	CASRPGQGTEAFF
NA	NA	TRBJ2-6	15	TRBV27	TGTGCTACCGAGCGGGCCTACTCTGGGGCCAACGTCCTGACTTTC	CATERAYSGANVLTF
TRBD1	NA	TRBJ1-2	15	TRBV11-2	TGTGCCAGCAGCTCCAGCTGGGACAGCAGTTATGGCTACACCTTC	CASSSSWDSSYGYTF
NA	NA	TRBJ1-4	13	TRBV5-1	TGCGCCAGCAGCTTGGGCGGGGAAGCAAAACTGTTTTTT	CASSLGGEAKLFF
TRBD2	once	TRBJ2-1	16	TRBV19	TGTGCCAGTAGTACCTACAGCGGGAGGGCTAGGAATGAGCAGTTCTTC	CASSTYSGRARNEQFF
TRBD1	NA	TRBJ1-2	13	TRBV7-9	TGTGCCAGCAGCTTACAGGGGGTCGGTGGCTACACCTTC	CASSLQGVGGYTF
TRBD1	NA	TRBJ1-3	15	TRBV19	TGTGCCAGTAGTCCCAGGACAGGGCCTGGAAACACCATATATTTT	CASSPRTGPGNTIYF
TRBD1	NA	TRBJ2-1	15	TRBV15	TGTGCCACCAGCGGAGCAGGGGGATCCTACAATGAGCAGTTCTTC	CATSGAGGSYNEQFF
TRBD2	NA	TRBJ2-7	16	TRBV5-6	TGTGCCAGCAGCAATTGGGTAGCGGGAGCTAGTTACGAGCAGTACTTC	CASSNWVAGASYEQYF
NA	NA	TRBJ1-3	13	TRBV6-5	TGTGCCAGCAGGGGGGGGAAAGGAAACACCATATATTTT	CASRGGKGNTIYF
NA	NA	TRBJ1-2	12	TRBV10-3	TGTGCCATCAGTGAGGAGAGCTATGGCTACACCTTC	CAISEESYGYTF
TRBD2	NA	TRBJ2-5	15	TRBV5-1	TGCGCCAGCAGCCCCGGGACTATCAACCAAGAGACCCAGTACTTC	CASSPGTINQETQYF
NA	NA	TRBJ2-3	14	TRBV5-1	TGCGCCAGCAGCTTGAATTCTGGCACAGATACGCAGTATTTT	CASSLNSGTDTQYF
NA	NA	TRBJ2-2	17	TRBV5-1	TGCGCCAGCAGCCTCTATTCGACAGGCGCGAACACCGGGGAGCTGTTTTTT	CASSLYSTGANTGELFF
NA	NA	TRBJ2-5	15	TRBV2	TGTGCCAGCAGTGATATAGAGGGAGTCGGGGAGACCCAGTACTTC	CASSDIEGVGETQYF
NA	NA	TRBJ2-5	13	TRBV2	TGTGCCAGCAGTGGGCAGATCCAAGAGACCCAGTACTTC	CASSGQIQETQYF